The T cell receptor beta chain under discussion was sequenced for a study of control samples from healthy donors and cancer patients. Assay used: immunoSEQ multiplex PCR; TCRdb lists only in-frame clones, some missing. The sample shows about 83,000 clones, 91% of them seen only once. This receptor was obtained from a man aged 50 or older in good health. Sequencing was performed on blood.

CDR3 amino acids: CATSRGGQLSTDTQYF. The CDR3 region has the DNA TGTGCCACCAGCAGGGGGGGACAGCTCAGCACAGATACGCAGTATTTT. This chain connects TRBV15 to TRBJ2-3; D perhaps matches TRBD1 (7 bases). Trimming removed 3 bases from V and 0 bases from J, with 13 bases in between. The CDR3 spans 16 residues. The germline gives CDR1 LNHNV, CDR2 YYDKDF (reference sequence). Together with reference TRBV15 and TRBJ2-3, the CDR3 gives the full variable domain: DAMVIQNPRYQVTQFGKPVTLSCSQTLNHNVMYWYQQKSSQAPKLLFHYYDKDFNNEADTPDNFQSRRPNTSFCFLDIRSPGLGDTAMYLCATSRGGQLSTDTQYFGPGTRLTVL.